Sequencing of this T cell receptor (beta chain) was carried out in a study of T cell clonotyping in hematopoietic cell transplantation. Overall study: Cytoreduction preceded collection of pretransplant recipient samples.

In germline, CDR1 is GTSNPN, CDR2 SVGIG (reference sequence). The CDR3 has 13 amino acids. V lost 4 bases and J 8 bases, leaving 17 bases between the germline ends. Findings and caveats of the study: No sorting was done, leaving CD4 and CD8 contributions mixed. Recipient TCR diversity dropped after transplant; expanded clonotypes rose from day 30 to 180.

This clone was recorded only once. Its matching antigen is unknown. Method: immunoSEQ multiplex PCR; TCRdb's copy keeps in-frame clones and lacks some. The table lists approximately 7,400 clones, 88% of them singletons. Time point described: recipient sample about 28 days before transplant, after cytoreduction. Samples: about 28 days before transplant, then days 30, 100 and 180 after. This receptor was obtained from a man aged 55 to 70 with acute myeloid leukemia. Some clones in this sample may be carry-over from other donors' samples. Specimen: peripheral blood mononuclear cells, collected before stem cell transplant. The chain carries TRBV30 and TRBJ1-2; unclear D gene. CDR3 sequence: CAWTPSGPKGYTF. The CDR3 nucleotides are TGTGCCTGGACCCCATCAGGTCCCAAAGGCTACACCTTC.